The 22 T cell receptor beta chains below all came from one sample that was sequenced in a study of blood T cell repertoires in COVID-19. Clones were sequenced by immunoSEQ multiplex PCR, and TCRdb holds only the in-frame ones, with some missing. The sample gives around 270,000 clones, about nine tenths of which show up once; about 4.1% is in the top ten. The sample taken for sequencing was peripheral blood. The receptors come from a man in his sixties who had recovered from COVID-19.

J is TRBJ2-3 and V is TRBV6-1; tentatively, D is TRBD1 (6 bases). The CDR3 extends over 16 amino acids. V gave up 0 bases and J gave up 2 bases, with 12 bases separating them. Per the germline V gene, CDR1 is MNHNS and CDR2 is SASEGT. CDR3 loop: CASSEALGGFTDTQYF. DNA for the CDR3: TGTGCCAGCAGTGAAGCGCTAGGGGGATTCACAGATACGCAGTATTTT.

A single count supports this clone. The chain recombines TRBV3-1 (or the pseudogene TRBV3-2) with TRBJ2-5, with D unclear. V shed 6 bases and J shed 5 bases, with 13 bases lying between them. The CDR3 covers 13 residues. The germline gives CDR1 LGHDT, CDR2 YNNKEL (reference sequence). Here the CDR3 reads CASRPTNRETQYF. For the CDR3, the DNA is TGTGCCAGCAGACCAACTAATAGGGAGACCCAGTACTTC.

V and J are TRBV18 and TRBJ2-7; 7 nucleotides match TRBD1. The J segment lost 3 bases and the V segment lost 3 bases, leaving 2 bases of the junction unmatched. The CDR3 consists of 13 residues. Germline-derived CDR1 and CDR2 are KGHSH and LQKENI. The CDR3 region has the DNA TGTGCCAGCTCACCGCGACAGGGCTACGAGCAGTACTTC. Translation: CASSPRQGYEQYF.

The V and J genes are TRBV4-1 and TRBJ1-1, with D unclear. The CDR3 covers 15 residues. Germline values: CDR1 MGHRA, CDR2 YSYEKL. Between the trimmed V and J ends, which lost 4 bases and 1 base, there was a span of 13 bases. CDR3 loop: CASSLLVGANTEAFF. The CDR3 DNA reads as TGCGCCAGCAGCCTTCTTGTGGGAGCGAACACTGAAGCTTTCTTT.

The rearrangement links TRBV7-9 to TRBJ1-1; 8 bases line up with TRBD1. The junction had 11 bases not matched to a gene; V was cut back by 5 bases and J by 0 bases. The germline V gene encodes CDR1 SEHNR and CDR2 FQNEAQ (reference sequence). The CDR3 spans 17 residues. This chain's CDR3 is CASSPEGTGGMNTEAFF. The CDR3 DNA reads TGTGCCAGCAGCCCAGAAGGGACAGGTGGCATGAACACTGAAGCTTTCTTT.

The V call is TRBV25-1, the J call TRBJ2-3; D call uncertain. This CDR3 spans 14 amino acids. Trimming took off 5 bases at V and 0 bases at J, with 9 bases between the two ends. Germline V gene lookup returns CDR1 MGHDK and CDR2 SYGVNS. CDR3: CASSFTGSTDTQYF. Written as DNA, the CDR3 is TGTGCCAGCAGTTTCACGGGTAGCACAGATACGCAGTATTTT.

In this sample, this clone turned up a few times. This chain uses TRBV5-1 with TRBJ1-6, with D possibly matching TRBD1 (6 bases). The CDR3 loop spans 14 amino acids. Trimming took 4 bases from V and 6 from J, leaving 11 bases between them. CDR1 SGHRS and CDR2 YFSETQ come from the germline V gene. The CDR3 loop is CASSTGHLNSPLHF. DNA for the CDR3: TGCGCCAGCAGCACGGGACACCTTAATTCACCCCTCCACTTT.

The genes are TRBV5-1 and TRBJ2-7, with 7 bases aligning to TRBD1. CDR3 length: 14 residues. The V gene end was trimmed by 4 bases and the J gene end by 1 base; junction bases not matched to a gene: 5. The germline CDR1 and CDR2 sequences are SGHRS and YFSETQ. CDR3 residues: CASSPGTVSYEQYF. DNA for the CDR3: TGCGCCAGCAGCCCCGGGACAGTATCCTACGAGCAGTACTTC.

The gene calls are TRBV27 and TRBJ1-5; D gene ambiguous. The ends were cut back, 0 bases at V and 0 bases at J, with 6 bases in the middle. Germline lookup yields CDR1 MNHEY and CDR2 SMNVEV (reference sequence). The CDR3 has 15 amino acids. CDR3 in amino acids: CASSLSRNSNQPQHF. CDR3 coding DNA: TGTGCCAGCAGTTTATCCAGGAATAGCAATCAGCCCCAGCATTTT.

Turning to this clone: Additional DNA sequences in this sample encode the identical CDR3. The gene calls are TRBV5-1 and TRBJ2-7; 9 nucleotides agree with TRBD1. CDR3 length: 14 amino acids. V shed 0 bases and J 3 bases; nucleotides not matched to a gene: 1. In germline, CDR1 is SGHRS, CDR2 YFSETQ. CDR3 bases: TGCGCCAGCAGCTTGGACAGGGGGCTCTACGAGCAGTACTTC. This sequence encodes CASSLDRGLYEQYF.

V is TRBV27 and J is TRBJ2-6; D not certain. Trimming cost V 7 bases and J 2 bases, with 12 bases left between them. CDR3 length: 15 amino acids. Germline CDR1 and CDR2: MNHEY and SMNVEV (reference sequence). CDR3 region: CASNPTQAGANVLTF. The CDR3 DNA reads TGTGCCAGCAACCCTACCCAGGCTGGGGCCAACGTCCTGACTTTC.

The chain is built from TRBV5-4 and TRBJ2-5; D is uncertain. Germline lookup yields CDR1 SGHNT and CDR2 YYREEE (reference sequence). CDR3 size: 15 residues. Between the trimmed V and J ends, which lost 0 bases and 4 bases, there was a span of 13 bases. The CDR3 here is CASSLDMARSETQYF. DNA for the CDR3: TGTGCCAGCAGCTTGGATATGGCGAGGTCAGAGACCCAGTACTTC.

The CDR3 protein is CASQQGSTNTGELFF. CDR3 in DNA: TGTGCCAGTCAACAGGGATCAACGAACACCGGGGAGCTGTTTTTT. The rearrangement links TRBV19 to TRBJ2-2; D is possibly TRBD1 (6 bases). Germline V CDR1 and CDR2: LNHDA, SQIVND (reference sequence). Trimming took off 8 bases at V and 0 bases at J, with 13 bases between the two ends. The CDR3 length is 15 residues.

CDR3 protein: CASSLGDMVEQYF. CDR3 nucleotide sequence: TGTGCCAGCAGCTTAGGAGACATGGTCGAGCAGTACTTC. V usage is TRBV7-2 and J usage is TRBJ2-7; no reliable D call. V was pared by 1 base and J by 6 bases, with 10 bases between. Germline CDR1 is SGHTA and CDR2 is FQGNSA. The CDR3 is 13 residues long. The complete variable domain, with remaining parts taken from reference TRBV7-2 and TRBJ2-7, reads GAGVSQSPSNKVTEKGKDVELRCDPISGHTALYWYRQSLGQGLEFLIYFQGNSAPDKSGLPSDRFSAERTGGSVSTLTIQRTQQEDSAVYLCASSLGDMVEQYFGPGTRLTVT.

This clone occurred once. The chain carries TRBV7-8 and TRBJ1-3, with D perhaps TRBD1 (6 bases). This CDR3 contains 16 residues. The ends were cut back, 5 bases at V and 7 bases at J, with 21 bases in the middle. In germline, CDR1 is SGHVS, CDR2 FQNEAQ. CDR3 bases: TGTGCCAGCAGCCCCCGACAGGCGGAGGTTGCTAACACCATATATTTT. It translates to CASSPRQAEVANTIYF.

The table lists this clone with a count of one. The V gene is TRBV18, the J gene TRBJ1-4; D unclear. The CDR3 covers 14 residues. The germline V and J ends were trimmed by 3 bases and 8 bases, with 13 bases remaining between them. The V gene's germline CDR1 is KGHSH and CDR2 LQKENI. The CDR3 nucleotides read TGTGCCAGCTCACCTCCGGGATCGTGGGAAAAACTGTTTTTT. Translating it yields CASSPPGSWEKLFF.

V is TRBV10-1 and J is TRBJ1-6; tentatively, D is TRBD1 (6 bases). There are 13 residues in the CDR3. Germline CDR1 WNHNN, CDR2 SYGVQD (reference sequence). Trimming cost V 3 bases and J 7 bases, with 7 bases left between them. The CDR3 DNA reads as TGCGCCAGCAGTGATACAGGGAATTCACCCCTCCACTTT. This encodes CASSDTGNSPLHF.

The chain is built from TRBV19 and TRBJ1-3; the D is unclear. The V end was cut by 6 bases, the J end by 3 bases, with 12 bases between. CDR3 length equals 14 residues. The germline V gene has CDR1 LNHDA and CDR2 SQIVND (reference sequence). This CDR3 reads CASRLAPGGNTIYF. DNA of the CDR3: TGTGCCAGTAGATTGGCGCCGGGTGGAAACACCATATATTTT.

This chain joins TRBV3-1 (or the pseudogene TRBV3-2) and TRBJ2-6, with D maybe TRBD1 (5 bases). V lost 4 bases, J lost 4 bases, and 17 bases lay in between. This CDR3 contains 17 residues. Germline V CDR1 and CDR2: LGHDT, YNNKEL (reference sequence). The DNA of the CDR3 is TGTGCCAGCAGCCCCGACCGACAGTTGGCCGGGGCCAACGTCCTGACTTTC. Its translation: CASSPDRQLAGANVLTF.

This chain joins TRBV5-6 and TRBJ1-4; 11 nucleotides align to TRBD1. V lost 1 base, J lost 8 bases, and 10 bases stayed unmatched. CDR3 size: 17 residues. Germline CDR1 reads SGHDT; CDR2 reads YYEEEE. The CDR3, as DNA: TGTGCCAGCAGCTTGTTTGGACAGGGGGCGCGAGAGGAAAAACTGTTTTTT. It specifies CASSLFGQGAREEKLFF.

The chain employs TRBV6-2 or TRBV6-3 and TRBJ1-3; TRBD1 matches at 8 bases. Germline V gene data show CDR1 as MNHEY and CDR2 as SVGEGT. J gave up 7 bases and V 7 bases, and 9 bases lay outside the gene matches. CDR3 length equals 14 residues. The CDR3: CASNPTGARNTIYF. CDR3 DNA sequence: TGTGCCAGCAACCCGACAGGGGCGAGGAACACCATATATTTT.

This rearrangement joins TRBV19 to TRBJ1-2; TRBD1 matches 10 bases. This CDR3 contains 16 residues. Looked up from germline, CDR1 is LNHDA and CDR2 is SQIVND (reference sequence). The V and J ends lost 6 bases and 8 bases, in that order; junction bases with no gene match: 15. The CDR3 DNA sequence: TGTGCCAGTAGACACCCGGGACAGGGGAGGGTTGAGGGCTACACCTTC. This translates into CASRHPGQGRVEGYTF.